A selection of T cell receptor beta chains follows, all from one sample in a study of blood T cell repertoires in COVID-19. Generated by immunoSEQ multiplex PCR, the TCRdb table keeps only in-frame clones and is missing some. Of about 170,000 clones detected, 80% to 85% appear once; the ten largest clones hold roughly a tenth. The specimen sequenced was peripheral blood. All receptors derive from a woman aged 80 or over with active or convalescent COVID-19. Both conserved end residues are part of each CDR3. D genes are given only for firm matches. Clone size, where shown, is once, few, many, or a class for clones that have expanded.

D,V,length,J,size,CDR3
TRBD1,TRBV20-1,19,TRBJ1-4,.,CSASHGDRVFQKTNEKLFF
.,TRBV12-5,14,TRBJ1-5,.,CASGLLTANQPQHF
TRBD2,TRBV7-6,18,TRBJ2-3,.,CASSLALPSSGGTDTQYF
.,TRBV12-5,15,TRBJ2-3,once,CASGLDGTPADTQYF
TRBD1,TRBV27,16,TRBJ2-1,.,CASSPDRVSSYNEQFF
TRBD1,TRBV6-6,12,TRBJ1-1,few,CAIQEGATEAFF
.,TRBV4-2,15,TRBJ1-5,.,CASSQDRGAGQPQHF
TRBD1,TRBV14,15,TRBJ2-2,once,CASRITSQGAGELFF
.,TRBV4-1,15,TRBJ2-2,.,CASSQAEQITGELFF
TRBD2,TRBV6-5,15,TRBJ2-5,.,CASRTSGGGLETQYF
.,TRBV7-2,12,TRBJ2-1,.,CASSLGSNEQFF
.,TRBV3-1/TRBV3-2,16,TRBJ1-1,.,CASSQENRDLRAEAFF
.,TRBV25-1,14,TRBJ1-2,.,CASSESGGAYGYTF
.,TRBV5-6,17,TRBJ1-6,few,CASSLGAGGGRNSPLHF
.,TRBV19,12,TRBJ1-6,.,CASRQGNSPLHF
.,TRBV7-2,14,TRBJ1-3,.,CASSLSGAGNTIYF
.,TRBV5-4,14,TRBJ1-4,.,CASSWGGDNEKLFF
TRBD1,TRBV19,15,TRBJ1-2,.,CASSRGNDRVNGYTF
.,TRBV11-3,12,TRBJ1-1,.,CASRTGSTEAFF
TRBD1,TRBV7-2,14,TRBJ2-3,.,CASSRTGSTDTQYF
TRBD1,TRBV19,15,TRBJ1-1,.,CASSMKTGPNTEAFF
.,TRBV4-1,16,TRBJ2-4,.,CASSQVDGAAKNIQYF
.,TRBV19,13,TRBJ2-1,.,CASSSTGDNEQFF
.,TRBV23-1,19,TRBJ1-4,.,CASPSHPSLPPTTNEKLFF
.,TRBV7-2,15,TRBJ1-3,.,CASSPQGTTGNTIYF
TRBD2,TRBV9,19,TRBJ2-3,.,CASSAISLTSGGATDTQYF
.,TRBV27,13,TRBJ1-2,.,CASSLTGGGGYTF
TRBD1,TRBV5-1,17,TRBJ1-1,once,CASSLAGTGPMNTEAFF
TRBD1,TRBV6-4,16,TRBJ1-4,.,CASSTGQGGANEKLFF
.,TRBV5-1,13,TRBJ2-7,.,CASAMDTDREQYF
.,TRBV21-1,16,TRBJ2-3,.,CASSKASGPSTDTQYF
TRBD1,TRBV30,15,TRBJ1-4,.,CAWSTTTGVGEKLFF
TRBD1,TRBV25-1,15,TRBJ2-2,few,CASSPDRELTGELFF
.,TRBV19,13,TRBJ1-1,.,CASSTDRATEAFF
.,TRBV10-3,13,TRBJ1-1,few,CAISGGGGTEAFF
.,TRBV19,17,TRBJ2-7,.,CASSIPAGQGHSYEQYF
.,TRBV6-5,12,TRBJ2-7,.,CASSPGLVNPIF
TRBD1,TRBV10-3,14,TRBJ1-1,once,CAISADRVNTEAFF
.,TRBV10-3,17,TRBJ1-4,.,CAISAFGGSATNEKLFF
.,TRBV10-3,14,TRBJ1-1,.,CAINPLPGGTEAFF
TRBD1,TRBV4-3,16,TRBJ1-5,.,CASSQEGDRDNQPQHF
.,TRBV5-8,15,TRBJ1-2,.,CASSLSPGHLYGYTF
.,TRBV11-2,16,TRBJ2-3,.,CASSLEVGPAGDTQYF
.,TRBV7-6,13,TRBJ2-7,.,CASSQGTNSEQYF
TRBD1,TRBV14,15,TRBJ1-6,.,CASSLTGTYNSPLHF
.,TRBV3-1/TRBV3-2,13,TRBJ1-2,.,CASSQQRNYGYTF
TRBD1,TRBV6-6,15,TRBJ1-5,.,CASSPGTGGQQPQHF
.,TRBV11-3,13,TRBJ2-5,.,CASSLNRKETQYF
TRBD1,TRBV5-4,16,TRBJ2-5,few,CASSLATGTGSETQYF
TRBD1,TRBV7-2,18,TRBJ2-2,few,CASSPGRAGGVKDGELFF
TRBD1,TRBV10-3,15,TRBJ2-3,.,CAISVTGRGTDTQYF
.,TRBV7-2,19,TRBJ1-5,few,CASSPEGYFGRTSNQPQHF
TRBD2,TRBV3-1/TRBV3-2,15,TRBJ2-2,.,CASRLAGGQTGELFF
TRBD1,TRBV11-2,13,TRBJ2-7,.,CASSLDRDRRQYF
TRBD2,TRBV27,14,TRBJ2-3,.,CASSLWGGSDTQYF
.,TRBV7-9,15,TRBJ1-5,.,CASSPARVGNQPQHF